These 29 T cell receptor beta chains share one sample of origin, sequenced in a study of blood T cell repertoires in COVID-19. Only in-frame clones appear in the TCRdb table, and some are missing; sequencing was by immunoSEQ multiplex PCR. The data contain around 250,000 clones, 70% to 90% of them singletons. Sequencing used PBMCs or T cells enriched from blood (not recorded which). These receptors were obtained from a woman between 45 and 60 years old who had been exposed to COVID-19.

CDR3 loop: CAISGSGNTIYF. Here the CDR3 DNA reads TGTGCCATCAGTGGTTCGGGAAACACCATATATTTT. The gene calls are TRBV10-3 and TRBJ1-3; D gene uncertain. The CDR3 consists of 12 residues. Trimming took off 4 bases at V and 4 bases at J, with 5 bases between the two ends. Germline V lookup: CDR1 ENHRY, CDR2 SYGVKD.

The chain has TRBV28 and TRBJ1-1; 10 positions agree with TRBD1. The CDR3 consists of 15 residues. V lost 5 bases, J lost 0 bases, and 3 bases stayed unmatched. Germline V gene lookup returns CDR1 MDHEN and CDR2 SYDVKM. The CDR3 reads CASSRQGAMNTEAFF. CDR3 nucleotide sequence: TGTGCCAGCAGTAGACAGGGGGCAATGAACACTGAAGCTTTCTTT. The entire variable domain, with the rest obtained from reference TRBV28 and TRBJ1-1, is as follows: DVKVTQSSRYLVKRTGEKVFLECVQDMDHENMFWYRQDPGLGLRLIYFSYDVKMKEKGDIPEGYSVSREKKERFSLILESASTNQTSMYLCASSRQGAMNTEAFFGQGTRLTVV.

This sequence joins TRBV5-1 and TRBJ2-7; 7 bases line up with TRBD1. Germline V gene lookup returns CDR1 SGHRS and CDR2 YFSETQ. The CDR3 is made up of 15 amino acids. V was pared by 3 bases and J by 3 bases, with 9 bases of the junction left unmatched. The CDR3 sequence: CASSSEPRQGYEQYF. As DNA, the CDR3 is TGCGCCAGCAGCTCCGAGCCTCGACAGGGCTACGAGCAGTACTTC.

The V and J genes are TRBV7-3 and TRBJ2-3; tentatively, D is TRBD2 (7 bases). The CDR3 length is 15 residues. The V gene's germline CDR1 is SGHTA and CDR2 FQGTGA. The V end lost 8 bases, the J end lost 5 bases, and 20 bases lay between the germline ends. The CDR3 is CASGLGGGVGDTQYF. The CDR3, as DNA: TGTGCCAGCGGGTTAGGCGGGGGCGTCGGAGATACGCAGTATTTT.

The chain couples TRBV28 to TRBJ2-1; D might be TRBD2 (6 bases). Germline loops: CDR1 MDHEN, CDR2 SYDVKM. The CDR3 is 16 residues long. The V end lost 5 bases, the J end lost 0 bases, and 14 bases lay between the germline ends. CDR3 nucleotides: TGTGCCAGCAGTGGGTCTAGCGTCGGCTCCTACAATGAGCAGTTCTTC. Its protein is CASSGSSVGSYNEQFF.

The chain links TRBV29-1 to TRBJ1-1; TRBD1 is a possible D gene (6 bases). Germline-derived CDR1 and CDR2 are SQVTM and ANQGSEA. This CDR3 region has 13 residues. Trimming took off 7 bases at V and 1 base at J, with 13 bases between the two ends. The CDR3 sequence: CSAPGHGNTEAFF. The CDR3 nucleotides are TGCAGCGCTCCGGGACACGGGAACACTGAAGCTTTCTTT.

The CDR3: CASSLRAGRETQYF. CDR3 DNA: TGTGCCAGCAGCTTAAGGGCGGGGCGAGAGACCCAGTACTTC. This chain connects TRBV7-2 to TRBJ2-5, with D maybe TRBD2 (6 bases). Per germline, CDR1 SGHTA and CDR2 FQGNSA. This CDR3 comprises 14 residues. Deletions cut 2 bases from V and 4 bases from J, with 11 bases between. Together with reference TRBV7-2 and TRBJ2-5, the CDR3 gives the full variable domain: GAGVSQSPSNKVTEKGKDVELRCDPISGHTALYWYRQSLGQGLEFLIYFQGNSAPDKSGLPSDRFSAERTGGSVSTLTIQRTQQEDSAVYLCASSLRAGRETQYFGPGTRLLVL.

This clone was recorded a few times. V gene TRBV11-2 combines with J gene TRBJ1-2; 7 bases are a match to TRBD1. Looked up from germline, CDR1 is SGHAT and CDR2 is FQNNGV. The CDR3 has 12 residues. The V gene end was trimmed by 4 bases and the J gene end by 7 bases; junction bases not matched to a gene: 3. CDR3 DNA sequence: TGTGCCAGCAGCTCTCAGGGGGGTGGCTACACCTTC. This codes for CASSSQGGGYTF. The full variable domain, in which reference TRBV11-2 and TRBJ1-2 provide the parts outside the CDR3, is EAGVAQSPRYKIIEKRQSVAFWCNPISGHATLYWYQQILGQGPKLLIQFQNNGVVDDSQLPKDRFSAERLKGVDSTLKIQPAKLEDSAVYLCASSSQGGGYTFGSGTRLTVV.

V gene TRBV7-3 combines with J gene TRBJ1-1; TRBD1 is a possible D gene (5 bases). CDR3 size: 15 residues. The germline V and J ends were trimmed by 2 bases and 3 bases, with 13 bases remaining between them. Germline-derived CDR1 and CDR2 are SGHTA and FQGTGA. The CDR3 loop reads CASSLSRGGDTEAFF. The CDR3 coding sequence is TGTGCCAGCAGCTTATCACGGGGAGGGGACACTGAAGCTTTCTTT. Filled out from reference TRBV7-3 and TRBJ1-1, the complete variable domain reads GAGVSQTPSNKVTEKGKYVELRCDPISGHTALYWYRQSLGQGPEFLIYFQGTGAADDSGLPNDRFFAVRPEGSVSTLKIQRTERGDSAVYLCASSLSRGGDTEAFFGQGTRLTVV.

CDR3 in amino acids: CASSFSQGMNTEAFF. The DNA for the CDR3 is TGCGCCAGCAGCTTCTCCCAGGGGATGAACACTGAAGCTTTCTTT. The chain is built from TRBV5-1 and TRBJ1-1; D is possibly TRBD1 (6 bases). The length of the CDR3 is 15 residues. V gave up 2 bases and J gave up 0 bases, with 11 bases separating them. Germline CDR1 and CDR2: SGHRS and YFSETQ.

The chain has TRBV7-8 and TRBJ1-4, with 7 nucleotides matching TRBD1. Germline V lookup: CDR1 SGHVS, CDR2 FQNEAQ. V dropped 6 bases and J dropped 8; count of bases not matched to a gene: 9. This CDR3 has 14 amino acids. DNA for the CDR3: TGTGCCAGCAGGGCCGGGACAGCCGGGGAAAAACTGTTTTTT. Translating gives CASRAGTAGEKLFF.

This clone was seen a single time. V gene TRBV5-4 combines with J gene TRBJ2-2, with TRBD1 identical over 9 bases. Germline V lookup: CDR1 SGHNT, CDR2 YYREEE (reference sequence). The length of the CDR3 is 18 residues. The J segment lost 6 bases and the V segment lost 0 bases, leaving 12 bases of the junction unmatched. The CDR3 protein is CASSLELAGTGFSGELFF. CDR3 DNA sequence: TGTGCCAGCAGCTTGGAACTAGCCGGGACAGGGTTCTCCGGGGAGCTGTTTTTT.

V usage is TRBV21-1 and J usage is TRBJ2-5; the table's D gene call, TRBD2, was not cross checked with the DNA. TRBV21-1 is an annotated pseudogene. The CDR3 is 17 amino acids. The DNA of the CDR3 is TGTGCCAGCAGCAAAGGGAGGGTCCAGTCCCGGCGAGAGACCCAGTACTTC. It yields the protein CASSKGRVQSRRETQYF.

The V and J genes are TRBV6-5 and TRBJ1-5; perhaps TRBD1 as D (5 bases). Trimming took off 6 bases at V and 6 bases at J, with 15 bases between the two ends. The CDR3 extends over 14 amino acids. Germline loops: CDR1 MNHEY, CDR2 SVGAGI. CDR3 DNA sequence: TGTGCCAGCAGCCTTTCAGGGTATAGTCAGCCCCAGCATTTT. Amino acid sequence: CASSLSGYSQPQHF.

This rearrangement joins TRBV5-1 to TRBJ2-7; TRBD2 aligns across 9 bases. J lost 1 base, V lost 0 bases, and 5 bases had no gene match. Germline-derived CDR1 and CDR2 are SGHRS and YFSETQ. The CDR3 runs 16 residues. CDR3 sequence: CASSLVPSGASYEQYF. CDR3 coding DNA: TGCGCCAGCAGCTTGGTCCCTAGCGGGGCTTCCTACGAGCAGTACTTC.

This rearrangement joins TRBV28 to TRBJ1-1; D unclear. The V gene's germline CDR1 is MDHEN and CDR2 SYDVKM. This CDR3 spans 11 amino acids. V lost 7 bases and J 0 bases, leaving 3 bases between the germline ends. CDR3 sequence reads: CASIMNTEAFF. DNA of the CDR3: TGTGCCAGCATCATGAACACTGAAGCTTTCTTT.

This clone appeared once. V usage is TRBV2 and J usage is TRBJ2-2; 13 bases fit TRBD2. V trimming: 8 bases; J trimming: 0 bases; junction bases outside the gene matches: 6. Germline lookup yields CDR1 SNHLY and CDR2 FYNNEI. The CDR3 spans 17 residues. The CDR3 here is CASRTSGGLPNTGELFF. The CDR3 bases are TGTGCCAGCCGGACTAGCGGGGGCCTCCCGAACACCGGGGAGCTGTTTTTT.

The chain recombines TRBV6-5 with TRBJ2-1; 10 bases align to TRBD2. Trimming removed 0 bases from V and 5 bases from J; junction bases left unmatched: 1. Germline CDR1 and CDR2: MNHEY and SVGAGI. This CDR3 is 15 amino acids long. CDR3 region: CASSYSGLADNEQFF. For the CDR3, the DNA is TGTGCCAGCAGTTACTCAGGACTAGCGGACAATGAGCAGTTCTTC.

This chain connects TRBV7-2 to TRBJ1-6, with D unresolved. The CDR3 loop spans 14 amino acids. Germline CDR1 and CDR2: SGHTA and FQGNSA. V gave up 1 base and J gave up 2 bases, with 3 bases separating them. The CDR3 nucleotides are TGTGCCAGCAGCTTAGGGCCCTATAATTCACCCCTCCACTTT. Translating gives CASSLGPYNSPLHF.

The gene calls are TRBV5-4 and TRBJ2-7, with 10 bases lining up with TRBD1. This CDR3 has 14 residues. After removal of 5 bases from V and 7 bases from J, the junction contained 9 bases not matched to a gene. Germline CDR1 reads SGHNT; CDR2 reads YYREEE (reference sequence). The CDR3 nucleotides read TGTGCCAGCAGTCCTGGGACAGGGGTGGGGGAGCAGTACTTC. Translation: CASSPGTGVGEQYF.

The chain combines TRBV5-1 with TRBJ1-1; possibly TRBD1 for D (5 bases). This CDR3 is built from 14 residues. V lost 0 bases and J lost 2, with 8 bases in between. Germline V gene data show CDR1 as SGHRS and CDR2 as YFSETQ. CDR3 sequence reads: CASSLDQGNTEAFF. The CDR3 DNA sequence: TGCGCCAGCAGCTTGGACCAGGGAAACACTGAAGCTTTCTTT.

This clone occurred once. This chain connects TRBV28 to TRBJ1-3, with TRBD1 matching over 10 bases. Germline V gene data show CDR1 as MDHEN and CDR2 as SYDVKM. The CDR3 has 16 amino acids. V was pared by 5 bases and J by 1 base, with 5 bases of the junction left unmatched. The CDR3 loop is CASSQWDRGSGNTIYF. CDR3 DNA: TGTGCCAGCAGTCAATGGGACAGGGGATCTGGAAACACCATATATTTT.

This clone has just a few counts. This chain connects TRBV2 to TRBJ2-7; D is unclear. Germline V gene data show CDR1 as SNHLY and CDR2 as FYNNEI. The CDR3 is 13 residues long. Trimming removed 3 bases from V and 0 bases from J, with 6 bases in between. For the CDR3, the DNA is TGTGCCAGCAGTGATTGGCACTCCTACGAGCAGTACTTC. Translating gives CASSDWHSYEQYF.

This chain connects TRBV21-1 to TRBJ1-5; the table assigns TRBD1, which was not confirmed against the DNA. TRBV21-1 is a pseudogene locus. The CDR3 consists of 17 residues. The CDR3 spells CASSKDPLPGPHQPQHF. DNA of the CDR3: TGTGCCAGCAGCAAAGACCCGTTACCAGGCCCGCATCAGCCCCAGCATTTT.

The chain employs TRBV5-6 and TRBJ1-1; tentative D call: TRBD1 (6 bases). The CDR3 is made up of 16 amino acids. From germline, CDR1 is SGHDT and CDR2 YYEEEE. Trimming left V 3 bases short and J 1 base short, with 16 bases between. The CDR3 bases are TGTGCCAGCAGCTCTACAGGGATCGGTTGGAACACTGAAGCTTTCTTT. Amino acid sequence: CASSSTGIGWNTEAFF.

V and J are TRBV2 and TRBJ1-2; D gene unclear. Trimming pared 7 bases from V and 5 bases from J, leaving 20 bases between. Germline assignment: CDR1 SNHLY and CDR2 FYNNEI. CDR3 length: 15 amino acids. The CDR3 DNA reads as TGTGCCAGCAAACAAAGTCACCAGCAGAGGTATGGCTACACCTTC. It specifies CASKQSHQQRYGYTF.

The chain employs TRBV10-3 and TRBJ2-1; 8 bases align to TRBD1. J gave up 1 base and V 10 bases, and 6 bases lay outside the gene matches. There are 14 residues in the CDR3. Per the germline V gene, CDR1 is ENHRY and CDR2 is SYGVKD. The CDR3 sequence is CATSGGSSYNEQFF. CDR3 in DNA: TGTGCCACTTCAGGGGGCAGTTCCTACAATGAGCAGTTCTTC.

About this clone: A junction boundary mismatches the germline segment, possibly from a read error. This chain uses TRBV7-9 with TRBJ1-4; 9 bases align to TRBD1. Germline-derived CDR1 and CDR2 are SEHNR and FQNEAQ (reference sequence). The CDR3 has 17 amino acids. The chain's CDR3 is CASSLAFRGTGNEKLFF. The DNA of the CDR3 is TGTGCCAGCAGTTTAGCTTTCCGAGGGACAGGGAATGAAAAACTGTTTTTT. The variable domain in full, with the rest retrieved from reference TRBV7-9 and TRBJ1-4, is DTGVSQNPRHKITKRGQNVTFRCDPISEHNRLYWYRQTLGQGPEFLTYFQNEAQLEKSRLLSDRFSAERPKGSFSTLEIQRTEQGDSAMYLCASSLAFRGTGNEKLFFGSGTQLSVL.

This clone was seen only a few times. This rearrangement joins TRBV11-3 to TRBJ2-7, with 7 bases identical to TRBD1. In germline, CDR1 is SGHNT, CDR2 YENEEA. With 1 base clipped from V and 6 bases from J, the junction kept 3 bases outside the gene matches. This CDR3 spans 13 amino acids. The CDR3: CASSLGTGSEQYF. The CDR3 DNA is TGTGCCAGCAGCTTAGGGACAGGATCCGAGCAGTACTTC.